Detailed here is one T cell receptor beta chain. Its specificity is not known. This sample was taken from a study of cytomegalovirus exposure and HLA in healthy donors. Findings of the study overall: Reportedly, diagnosis of cytomegalovirus status by the classifier showed high specificity and sensitivity. A few CMV-associated chains proved CMV antigen-specific in vitro.

Trimming stripped 0 bases from V and 9 bases from J, with 11 bases between. Germline V gene data show CDR1 as MNHEY and CDR2 as SMNVEV (reference sequence). The CDR3 has 13 residues. The primer mix had 60 Vbeta and 13 Jbeta primers. Source study methods: The authors later counted tens of millions of unique TCR beta chains, 9.5 million to 13 million of them shared. Assay: immunoSEQ multiplex PCR; the TCRdb copy retains only in-frame clones and omits some. That table furnishes V, J and clone size, whereas the DNA furnished D and trimming. This table has 120,000 or so clones, around three quarters appearing once.

Sequenced input: PBMCs. This sequence originates from a man younger than 45 in good health and CMV-seronegative. V usage is TRBV27 and J usage is TRBJ1-2; D perhaps matches TRBD1 (5 bases). CDR3 coding DNA: TGTGCCAGCAGTTTATCTTCCAGGGCCCGCTACACCTTC. It is translated as CASSLSSRARYTF.